The next 5 T cell receptor beta chains were all read from a single sample in a study of OX40 agonist ivuxolimab in advanced cancers. Clones were read by immunoSEQ multiplex PCR, and TCRdb kept only the in-frame ones, dropping some. The sample lists about 77,000 clones, more than 65% seen once, with more than 3.5% in the top ten. The sample consisted of CD4+ or CD8+ T cells sorted from blood, taken in a trial of the OX40 agonist ivuxolimab. These receptors all stem from an adult with an advanced solid tumor such as melanoma, head and neck, liver or kidney cancer.

The chain employs TRBV19 and TRBJ1-5, with a possible D match to TRBD1 (5 bases). This CDR3 spans 12 amino acids. Germline V gives CDR1 LNHDA, CDR2 SQIVND (reference sequence). Trimming cost V 4 bases and J 12 bases, with 13 bases left between them. The CDR3, as DNA: TGTGCCAGTAGTACCCGGGACGGCAACCAGCATTTT. Its protein is CASSTRDGNQHF. Variable domain in full (rest from reference TRBV19 and TRBJ1-5): DGGITQSPKYLFRKEGQNVTLSCEQNLNHDAMYWYRQDPGQGLRLIYYSQIVNDFQKGDIAEGYSVSREKKESFPLTVTSAQKNPTAFYLCASSTRDGNQHFGDGTRLSIL.

This sequence joins TRBV7-2 and TRBJ2-5, with D possibly TRBD1 on 5 matching bases. Germline V lookup: CDR1 SGHTA, CDR2 FQGNSA. This CDR3 has 14 residues. Trimming cost V 3 bases and J 1 base, with 9 bases left between them. DNA of the CDR3: TGTGCCAGCAGCTTCAACAGGCTCCAAGAGACCCAGTACTTC. Translated, it gives CASSFNRLQETQYF.

This chain connects TRBV15 to TRBJ1-1, with D uncertain. V lost 5 bases and J lost 4, with 17 bases in between. CDR3 length: 15 residues. CDR1 and CDR2 (germline): LNHNV, YYDKDF (reference sequence). The CDR3 here is CATSPEGVFGTEAFF. In nucleotides, the CDR3 is TGTGCCACCAGCCCGGAGGGTGTGTTTGGCACTGAAGCTTTCTTT. Full variable domain (rest looked up from reference TRBV15 and TRBJ1-1): DAMVIQNPRYQVTQFGKPVTLSCSQTLNHNVMYWYQQKSSQAPKLLFHYYDKDFNNEADTPDNFQSRRPNTSFCFLDIRSPGLGDTAMYLCATSPEGVFGTEAFFGQGTRLTVV.

The CDR3 protein is CASSPGTGPLDTIYF. CDR3 bases: TGTGCCAGCTCACCGGGGACAGGACCTCTAGACACCATATATTTT. The chain is built from TRBV18 and TRBJ1-3; 8 positions agree with TRBD1. Germline loops: CDR1 KGHSH, CDR2 LQKENI. CDR3 length: 15 residues. V was clipped by 3 bases and J by 8 bases; unmatched bases: 9.

The chain has TRBV5-6 and TRBJ2-4; 8 nucleotides match TRBD1. Germline loops: CDR1 SGHDT, CDR2 YYEEEE. CDR3 size: 16 residues. V lost 4 bases, J lost 2 bases, and 8 bases stayed unmatched. The CDR3 reads CASSRTGSESKNIQYF. The CDR3 DNA reads as TGTGCCAGCAGCCGGACAGGGTCCGAGTCCAAAAACATTCAGTACTTC. Using reference TRBV5-6 and TRBJ2-4 for the parts outside the CDR3, the full variable domain is DAGVTQSPTHLIKTRGQQVTLRCSPKSGHDTVSWYQQALGQGPQFIFQYYEEEERQRGNFPDRFSGHQFPNYSSELNVNALLLGDSALYLCASSRTGSESKNIQYFGAGTRLSVL.